This T cell receptor beta chain is drawn from a study of blood T cells in healthy people across ages. Germline trimming cut 6 bases from V and 8 bases from J; bases unmatched to any gene: 15. This CDR3 comprises 14 residues. Looked up from germline, CDR1 is DFQATT and CDR2 is SNEGSKA (reference sequence). This clonotype appeared a few times. The authors ran a second PCR of 7 to 11 cycles using a sample-barcoded 5' primer and a J-beta primer mix. TCRdb re-called the 5' RACE reads with MiXCR, one entry per CDR3 protein. The sample has almost 800,000 distinct CDR3 sequences, 55% to 75% seen once. Ranging in age from about 6 to 95, the donors were healthy Caucasian individuals from Russia. Donors gave around 10 milliliters of peripheral blood apiece.

The TCR sequence derives from a man aged 30 to 45 in good health. The sample comprised blood. The chain has TRBV20-1 and TRBJ1-2; 7 bases match TRBD1. The CDR3 sequence is CSASLRQGVNGYTF. CDR3 nucleotide sequence: TGCAGTGCCTCCCTCCGACAGGGAGTTAACGGCTACACCTTC.